The 18 T cell receptor beta chains reported below all come from one sample, sequenced in a study of cytomegalovirus exposure and HLA in healthy donors. Primers for the PCR totalled 60 Vbeta and 13 Jbeta. TCRdb's copy holds only in-frame clones and misses some; the assay was immunoSEQ multiplex PCR. This sample has roughly 190,000 clones, with approximately 11% found just once. The sample comprised PBMCs. These receptors were obtained from a man in his forties or fifties in good health and CMV-seropositive.

The chain joins TRBV6-5 to TRBJ1-4; the D is unclear. The CDR3 covers 11 residues. Per the germline V gene, CDR1 is MNHEY and CDR2 is SVGAGI. Trimming pared 0 bases from V and 10 bases from J, leaving 3 bases between. The CDR3 sequence: CASSYSGKLFF. The CDR3 bases are TGTGCCAGCAGTTACTCCGGAAAACTGTTTTTT.

V and J are TRBV2 and TRBJ2-3, with a possible D match to TRBD1 (7 bases). V was cut by 6 bases and J by 3 bases, with 19 bases left in between. The CDR3 contains 16 residues. CDR1 is SNHLY, CDR2 FYNNEI, per germline. This chain's CDR3 is CASRGGWRQGTDTQYF. The CDR3, as DNA: TGTGCCAGCAGAGGGGGGTGGCGACAGGGTACAGATACGCAGTATTTT.

The table lists this clone with a count of one. The chain recombines TRBV27 with TRBJ2-1; D call uncertain. V lost 5 bases and J 7 bases, leaving 15 bases between the germline ends. Per the germline V gene, CDR1 is MNHEY and CDR2 is SMNVEV (reference sequence). The CDR3 covers 14 residues. DNA for the CDR3: TGTGCCAGCAGTCCCCTGCCGACAAGGAATGAGCAGTTCTTC. The encoded protein is CASSPLPTRNEQFF.

This clone has a handful of counts. V is TRBV5-1 and J is TRBJ2-5; 14 bases match TRBD2. J gave up 0 bases and V 4 bases, and 8 bases lay outside the gene matches. This CDR3 is 18 amino acids long. Germline V gives CDR1 SGHRS, CDR2 YFSETQ. The CDR3 sequence is CASSPGLAGGLYQETQYF. CDR3 DNA sequence: TGCGCCAGCAGCCCCGGACTAGCGGGGGGTCTGTACCAAGAGACCCAGTACTTC. The full variable domain, rest sourced from reference TRBV5-1 and TRBJ2-5, is KAGVTQTPRYLIKTRGQQVTLSCSPISGHRSVSWYQQTPGQGLQFLFEYFSETQRNKGNFPGRFSGRQFSNSRSEMNVSTLELGDSALYLCASSPGLAGGLYQETQYFGPGTRLLVL.

This clone was seen only a few times. The chain employs TRBV2 and TRBJ1-1; D is ambiguous. Trimming left V 1 base short and J 5 bases short, with 8 bases between. The CDR3 runs 13 residues. Germline V lookup: CDR1 SNHLY, CDR2 FYNNEI. The CDR3 loop reads CASSEESGTEAFF. The CDR3 nucleotides are TGTGCCAGCAGTGAAGAATCAGGAACTGAAGCTTTCTTT. Using reference TRBV2 and TRBJ1-1 for the parts outside the CDR3, the full variable domain is EPEVTQTPSHQVTQMGQEVILRCVPISNHLYFYWYRQILGQKVEFLVSFYNNEISEKSEIFDDQFSVERPDGSNFTLKIRSTKLEDSAMYFCASSEESGTEAFFGQGTRLTVV.

Only a few counts were recorded for this clone. The same CDR3 can be traced to other DNA sequences in this sample. The V gene is TRBV18, the J gene TRBJ1-5, with 9 bases matching TRBD1. The germline gives CDR1 KGHSH, CDR2 LQKENI. The CDR3 contains 15 residues. V shed 6 bases and J 6 bases; nucleotides not matched to a gene: 9. CDR3: CASSSATGGSQPQHF. CDR3 in DNA: TGTGCCAGCTCGTCAGCAACAGGGGGCTCTCAGCCCCAGCATTTT.

The gene calls are TRBV6-5 and TRBJ1-1; no reliable D call. V was shortened by 6 bases and J by 5 bases, with 13 bases between the two germline ends. This CDR3 has 13 residues. The germline V gene has CDR1 MNHEY and CDR2 SVGAGI. The CDR3 DNA is TGTGCCAGCAGCCGGGATTTGATAACTGAAGCTTTCTTT. This encodes CASSRDLITEAFF.

This clone was counted a few times. This chain uses TRBV14 with TRBJ1-3, with a weak D call TRBD1 (5 bases). The CDR3 is 16 amino acids. Trimming shortened V by 2 bases and J by 0 bases, and 11 bases separated the two germline ends. Germline-derived CDR1 and CDR2 are SGHDN and FVKESK. This chain's CDR3 is CASSQTGFSSGNTIYF. For the CDR3, the DNA is TGTGCCAGCAGCCAAACAGGCTTTTCCTCTGGAAACACCATATATTTT.

This clone was observed a few times. The gene calls are TRBV19 and TRBJ2-6; perhaps TRBD2 as D (6 bases). V was clipped by 3 bases and J by 0 bases, with 18 bases between them. CDR1 and CDR2 from the germline V gene are LNHDA and SQIVND (reference sequence). This CDR3 is 19 amino acids long. CDR3 coding DNA: TGTGCCAGTAGTATCAACCCGGGAGTTTGGATCTCTGGGGCCAACGTCCTGACTTTC. Its translation is CASSINPGVWISGANVLTF.

This sequence joins TRBV6-5 and TRBJ2-1, with a weak D call TRBD2 (5 bases). The germline V gene encodes CDR1 MNHEY and CDR2 SVGAGI. V was shortened by 4 bases and J by 11 bases, with 9 bases between the two germline ends. CDR3 length: 11 amino acids. The CDR3 here is CASSSGIQQFF. CDR3 nucleotide sequence: TGTGCCAGCAGTTCCGGGATTCAGCAGTTCTTC.

This clone was recorded a few times. The chain carries TRBV6-6 and TRBJ1-2, with no clear D. V was cut by 2 bases and J by 10 bases, with 17 bases left in between. Germline lookup yields CDR1 MNHNY and CDR2 SVGAGI (reference sequence). The CDR3 contains 14 residues. CDR3 in DNA: TGTGCCAGCAGTTACACGACTGGGTTCTTAGACTACACCTTC. It encodes CASSYTTGFLDYTF.

V usage is TRBV5-4 and J usage is TRBJ1-2; no firm D call. The CDR3 length is 14 residues. Germline V gives CDR1 SGHNT, CDR2 YYREEE (reference sequence). V was pared by 0 bases and J by 1 base, with 7 bases between. This CDR3 is CASSLGGRNYGYTF. The CDR3 nucleotides are TGTGCCAGCAGCTTGGGTGGCCGTAACTATGGCTACACCTTC. Looking up the rest from reference TRBV5-4 and TRBJ1-2 gives the full variable domain: ETGVTQSPTHLIKTRGQQVTLRCSSQSGHNTVSWYQQALGQGPQFIFQYYREEENGRGNFPPRFSGLQFPNYSSELNVNALELDDSALYLCASSLGGRNYGYTFGSGTRLTVV.

In this sample, this clone turned up a few times. J is TRBJ1-1 and V is TRBV6-5; 7 nucleotides line up with TRBD1. The CDR3 is 13 residues long. Trimming took 7 bases from V and 4 from J; bases not matched to a gene: 6. Germline CDR1 and CDR2: MNHEY and SVGAGI. Here the CDR3 DNA reads TGTGCCAGCAAAGAGGGGGACAGCACTGAAGCTTTCTTT. It yields the protein CASKEGDSTEAFF.

The J gene is TRBJ2-3, the V gene TRBV27; 8 nucleotides align to TRBD1. This CDR3 region has 15 residues. J was trimmed by 6 bases and V by 7 bases; bases with no gene match: 12. The germline CDR1 and CDR2 sequences are MNHEY and SMNVEV (reference sequence). CDR3: CASTPKGQDSDTQYF. CDR3 in DNA: TGTGCCAGCACCCCAAAGGGACAGGACTCCGATACGCAGTATTTT.

This chain uses TRBV25-1 with TRBJ1-5; D is perhaps TRBD1 (5 bases). Germline CDR1 is MGHDK and CDR2 is SYGVNS. There are 16 residues in the CDR3. Trimming took 0 bases from V and 3 from J, leaving 12 bases between them. The CDR3 DNA reads TGTGCCAGCAGTGAATATGAAGGGGTGATCAATCAGCCCCAGCATTTT. Amino acids: CASSEYEGVINQPQHF.

The chain links TRBV6-5 to TRBJ1-5, with TRBD1 identical over 9 bases. Germline V CDR1 and CDR2: MNHEY, SVGAGI. The CDR3 has 14 amino acids. The V and J ends lost 4 bases and 7 bases, in that order; junction bases with no gene match: 5. The CDR3 protein is CASSWGQGRQPQHF. In DNA form, the CDR3 reads TGTGCCAGCAGTTGGGGACAGGGCAGGCAGCCCCAGCATTTT.

The chain is built from TRBV7-3 and TRBJ2-3; 13 nucleotides align to TRBD2. CDR1 is SGHTA and CDR2 is FQGTGA in the germline V gene. The ends lost 5 bases at V and 4 bases at J; junction bases unmatched: 3. CDR3 length: 15 residues. The CDR3 region is CASSRGTSGADTQYF. The CDR3 DNA follows: TGTGCCAGCAGCCGTGGGACTAGCGGGGCAGATACGCAGTATTTT.

The chain employs TRBV13 and TRBJ2-5; D remains ambiguous. Trimming removed 1 base at V and 2 bases at J, with 8 bases between. This CDR3 is 14 amino acids long. Germline loops: CDR1 PRHDT, CDR2 FYEKMQ (reference sequence). The CDR3: CASSLDQDQETQYF. The CDR3 nucleotides read TGTGCCAGCAGCTTAGATCAGGATCAAGAGACCCAGTACTTC.